These 27 T cell receptor beta chains share one sample of origin, sequenced in a study of early T cells in non-severe SARS-CoV-2 infection. TCRdb recomputed calls from the 5' RACE reads with MiXCR, one row per CDR3 protein. The sample lists 65,000 to 80,000 distinct CDR3 sequences; around 13% were seen once. Material for sequencing was whole blood. Receptors were obtained from an adult who was a healthcare worker with PCR-confirmed SARS-CoV-2 infection or an uninfected control (not recorded which).

For the CDR3, the DNA is TGCAGTGCCCCCCTCGAGACGGACCAAGAGACCCAGTACTTC. It is translated as CSAPLETDQETQYF. V gene TRBV29-1 combines with J gene TRBJ2-5; D is undetermined. CDR1 is SQVTM, CDR2 ANQGSEA, per germline. This CDR3 comprises 14 residues.

The genes are TRBV12-3 or TRBV12-4 and TRBJ2-7, with D possibly TRBD2 on 6 matching bases. V was cut by 5 bases and J by 2 bases, with 10 bases left in between. The CDR3 is 13 residues long. CDR3 coding DNA: TGTGCCAGCAGTCAGGCGGGAACCTACGAGCAGTACTTC. Its protein product is CASSQAGTYEQYF.

CDR3 coding DNA: TGTGCCAGCAGCTTAGACTTGGTGACTGCAGATACGCAGTATTTT. It specifies CASSLDLVTADTQYF. This chain connects TRBV11-2 to TRBJ2-3, with D uncertain. V lost 0 bases to trimming and J lost 4 bases, with 11 bases between them. There are 15 residues in the CDR3. Germline CDR1 reads SGHAT; CDR2 reads FQNNGV.

There are many counts of this clonotype. The chain couples TRBV15 to TRBJ1-1; possibly TRBD1 for D (5 bases). Germline V gene sequence: CDR1 LNHNV, CDR2 YYDKDF (reference sequence). The CDR3 spans 14 residues. Trimming took 5 bases from V and 5 from J, leaving 15 bases between them. The DNA for the CDR3 is TGTGCCACCAGCGAAGGAAAGGGGCGGACTGAAGCTTTCTTT. Translated, it gives CATSEGKGRTEAFF.

The rearrangement links TRBV5-5 to TRBJ2-3; perhaps TRBD2 as D (7 bases). From germline, CDR1 is SGHKS and CDR2 YYEKEE (reference sequence). The CDR3 covers 16 residues. Deletions cut 1 base from V and 6 bases from J, with 18 bases between. CDR3: CASSLLYGGRGDTQYF. The CDR3 DNA is TGTGCCAGCAGCTTGTTATACGGGGGGCGAGGGGATACGCAGTATTTT.

Here the CDR3 DNA reads TGCAGTGCTACACCCCCCACAGACTATGGCTACACCTTC. Translated: CSATPPTDYGYTF. V usage is TRBV20-1 and J usage is TRBJ1-2; D is undetermined. The CDR3 length is 13 residues. Germline V gene sequence: CDR1 DFQATT, CDR2 SNEGSKA (reference sequence). V dropped 4 bases and J dropped 3 bases, with 12 bases sitting between them.

This clonotype has ten or more counts. The chain links TRBV20-1 to TRBJ1-5; 9 bases align to TRBD1. Trimming cost V 2 bases and J 7 bases; bases outside gene matches: 9. The CDR3 runs to 15 residues. Germline assignment: CDR1 DFQATT and CDR2 SNEGSKA (reference sequence). CDR3 in DNA: TGCAGTGCTAGAACACAGGGGGCGCCCAGGCAGCCCCAGCATTTT. This codes for CSARTQGAPRQPQHF.

This rearrangement joins TRBV7-9 to TRBJ2-1; D unclear. Germline CDR1 and CDR2: SEHNR and FQNEAQ (reference sequence). Trimming left V 5 bases short and J 6 bases short, with 14 bases between. The CDR3 is made up of 14 amino acids. The CDR3 DNA follows: TGTGCCAGCAGCGGATCAGAAGTTGTCAATGAGCAGTTCTTC. Residues: CASSGSEVVNEQFF.

This clonotype was seen many times. The rearrangement uses TRBV29-1 and TRBJ1-1; the D gene is possibly TRBD1 (5 bases). CDR1 is SQVTM, CDR2 ANQGSEA, per germline. This CDR3 comprises 11 residues. Trimming took off 6 bases at V and 11 bases at J, with 16 bases between the two ends. The CDR3 nucleotides read TGCAGCGTGGCCCCCGGGGGGAGGGCTTTCTTT. It codes for CSVAPGGRAFF.

This clonotype was detected many times. The rearrangement links TRBV20-1 to TRBJ1-6, with 8 nucleotides matching TRBD1. This CDR3 is 15 amino acids long. Germline CDR1 and CDR2: DFQATT and SNEGSKA (reference sequence). The J segment lost 5 bases and the V segment lost 2 bases, leaving 5 bases of the junction unmatched. This chain's CDR3 is CSARTRTGNNSPLHF. The CDR3 DNA follows: TGCAGTGCTAGAACTAGGACAGGGAATAATTCACCCCTCCACTTT.

This clonotype occurred a few times. The chain links TRBV20-1 to TRBJ2-3; TRBD2 matches at 11 bases. This CDR3 region has 15 residues. Germline CDR1 DFQATT, CDR2 SNEGSKA (reference sequence). Losses at the gene ends were 8 bases for V and 0 bases for J; bases not matched to a gene: 7. Here the CDR3 reads CSLRLAGYSTDTQYF. The CDR3 nucleotides are TGCAGTCTGAGACTAGCGGGGTACAGCACAGATACGCAGTATTTT.

This clonotype was seen a handful of times. The chain recombines TRBV11-3 with TRBJ2-6; 7 bases agree with TRBD2. Unmatched junction bases numbered 4, after V lost 2 bases and J lost 0 bases. CDR3 length: 17 amino acids. The germline CDR1 and CDR2 sequences are SGHNT and YENEEA. In DNA, the CDR3 is TGTGCCAGCAGCTTATCGGGAGGCAGCTCTGGGGCCAACGTCCTGACTTTC. It translates to CASSLSGGSSGANVLTF.

The chain recombines TRBV5-1 with TRBJ2-2; D might be TRBD1 (5 bases). The germline CDR1 and CDR2 sequences are SGHRS and YFSETQ. V lost 2 bases and J lost 0, with 8 bases in between. This CDR3 contains 15 residues. CDR3: CASSFATANTGELFF. In DNA, the CDR3 is TGCGCCAGCAGCTTTGCGACAGCGAACACCGGGGAGCTGTTTTTT.

The chain employs TRBV20-1 and TRBJ2-2; 10 nucleotides align to TRBD2. V lost 2 bases and J lost 0; bases outside the gene matches: 6. This CDR3 has 17 amino acids. CDR1 and CDR2 (germline): DFQATT, SNEGSKA (reference sequence). The CDR3 DNA reads as TGCAGTGCTAGAATACATAGCGGGGGGACGAACACCGGGGAGCTGTTTTTT. It encodes CSARIHSGGTNTGELFF.

This clonotype was observed many times. The J gene is TRBJ2-3, the V gene TRBV25-1; 8 bases match TRBD1. J gave up 0 bases and V 4 bases, and 3 bases lay outside the gene matches. This CDR3 is 15 amino acids long. Germline loops: CDR1 MGHDK, CDR2 SYGVNS. In DNA form, the CDR3 reads TGTGCCAGCAGTGGGACAGGGACTAGCACAGATACGCAGTATTTT. It is translated as CASSGTGTSTDTQYF.

This clonotype was seen ten or more times. V and J are TRBV2 and TRBJ2-1; 7 nucleotides align to TRBD1. CDR1 is SNHLY and CDR2 is FYNNEI in the germline V gene. The trim removed 9 bases at V and 10 bases at J, leaving 21 bases unmatched. The CDR3 is made up of 16 amino acids. The CDR3 nucleotides are TGTGCCAGTAGGGACAGCCGCCTCGACCGTTCAAAAGAGCAGTTCTTC. This translates into CASRDSRLDRSKEQFF. Drawing the rest from reference TRBV2 and TRBJ2-1, the complete variable domain is EPEVTQTPSHQVTQMGQEVILRCVPISNHLYFYWYRQILGQKVEFLVSFYNNEISEKSEIFDDQFSVERPDGSNFTLKIRSTKLEDSAMYFCASRDSRLDRSKEQFFGPGTRLTVL.

J is TRBJ2-1 and V is TRBV7-8; D is possibly TRBD2 (6 bases). Germline CDR1 and CDR2: SGHVS and FQNEAQ. Trimming shortened V by 8 bases and J by 8 bases, and 22 bases separated the two germline ends. This CDR3 contains 15 residues. This chain's CDR3 is CASRWGSGGYDEQFF. CDR3 nucleotides: TGTGCCAGCCGCTGGGGTAGCGGAGGGTACGATGAGCAGTTCTTC.

This clonotype was counted ten times or more. The CDR3 region is CASRTSGTPGEQYF. The CDR3 nucleotides are TGTGCCAGCAGGACTAGCGGGACCCCGGGGGAGCAGTACTTC. The chain has TRBV2 and TRBJ2-7, with TRBD2 matching 11 bases. Trimming at V came to 6 bases and at J to 7 bases, leaving 8 bases not matched to a gene. The V gene's germline CDR1 is SNHLY and CDR2 FYNNEI. CDR3 length: 14 amino acids.

This clonotype was seen many times. The chain links TRBV2 to TRBJ2-7; unclear D gene. CDR1 is SNHLY and CDR2 is FYNNEI in the germline V gene. This CDR3 is built from 11 residues. Trimming took off 4 bases at V and 3 bases at J, with 4 bases between the two ends. The CDR3 region is CASSVGYEQYF. The CDR3 region has the DNA TGTGCCAGCAGTGTCGGCTACGAGCAGTACTTC. Using reference TRBV2 and TRBJ2-7 for the parts outside the CDR3, the full variable domain is EPEVTQTPSHQVTQMGQEVILRCVPISNHLYFYWYRQILGQKVEFLVSFYNNEISEKSEIFDDQFSVERPDGSNFTLKIRSTKLEDSAMYFCASSVGYEQYFGPGTRLTVT.

This clonotype showed up just a few times. The rearrangement links TRBV19 to TRBJ2-2; 8 nucleotides line up with TRBD2. CDR1 and CDR2 (germline): LNHDA, SQIVND (reference sequence). The junction had 3 bases not matched to a gene; V was cut back by 3 bases and J by 6 bases. The CDR3 is 14 amino acids. DNA of the CDR3: TGTGCCAGTAGTATTAGCGGGACGGCCGGGGAGCTGTTTTTT. This gives the protein CASSISGTAGELFF. Full variable domain (remainder filled in from reference TRBV19 and TRBJ2-2): DGGITQSPKYLFRKEGQNVTLSCEQNLNHDAMYWYRQDPGQGLRLIYYSQIVNDFQKGDIAEGYSVSREKKESFPLTVTSAQKNPTAFYLCASSISGTAGELFFGEGSRLTVL.

In this sample, this clonotype turned up many times. The chain has TRBV18 and TRBJ2-3; D is undetermined. Trimming shortened V by 4 bases and J by 2 bases, and 7 bases separated the two germline ends. The CDR3 runs to 13 residues. Looked up from germline, CDR1 is KGHSH and CDR2 is LQKENI. The CDR3: CASSQRSTDTQYF. The CDR3 nucleotides read TGTGCCAGCTCACAACGGTCCACAGATACGCAGTATTTT.

Ten or more counts support this clonotype. The chain has TRBV7-9 and TRBJ1-2; TRBD1 is a possible D gene (5 bases). The V gene's germline CDR1 is SEHNR and CDR2 FQNEAQ (reference sequence). This CDR3 is built from 16 residues. V was trimmed by 5 bases and J by 6 bases, leaving 22 bases between them. CDR3 protein: CASSHTVSGELDGYTF. The CDR3 DNA is TGTGCCAGCAGCCATACAGTATCGGGGGAACTTGATGGCTACACCTTC. Drawing the rest from reference TRBV7-9 and TRBJ1-2, the complete variable domain is DTGVSQNPRHKITKRGQNVTFRCDPISEHNRLYWYRQTLGQGPEFLTYFQNEAQLEKSRLLSDRFSAERPKGSFSTLEIQRTEQGDSAMYLCASSHTVSGELDGYTFGSGTRLTVV.

This clonotype appeared many times. The V and J genes are TRBV27 and TRBJ1-1; D unclear. This CDR3 spans 14 amino acids. Germline V CDR1 and CDR2: MNHEY, SMNVEV (reference sequence). The germline V and J ends were trimmed by 4 bases and 0 bases, with 9 bases remaining between them. CDR3 sequence: CASSSGRMNTEAFF. The CDR3, as DNA: TGTGCCAGCAGTTCTGGACGGATGAACACTGAAGCTTTCTTT.

This clonotype was recorded a few times. V usage is TRBV28 and J usage is TRBJ1-2; maybe TRBD1 (6 bases). Germline V gene sequence: CDR1 MDHEN, CDR2 SYDVKM. Trimming shortened V by 7 bases and J by 0 bases, and 9 bases separated the two germline ends. The CDR3 has 13 residues. DNA of the CDR3: TGTGCCAGCAACAGGGATACTAACTATGGCTACACCTTC. Protein product: CASNRDTNYGYTF.

This clonotype was seen ten or more times. The V and J genes are TRBV15 and TRBJ2-1; TRBD2 matches at 8 bases. The ends lost 1 base at V and 8 bases at J; junction bases unmatched: 7. The CDR3 contains 15 residues. In germline, CDR1 is LNHNV, CDR2 YYDKDF (reference sequence). CDR3: CATSRGAGAVDEQFF. The CDR3 DNA reads TGTGCCACCAGCAGAGGAGCGGGAGCCGTGGATGAGCAGTTCTTC.

This clonotype occurred a few times. The chain couples TRBV28 to TRBJ1-1; possible D gene TRBD1, 5 bases. This CDR3 comprises 15 residues. V was pared by 5 bases and J by 3 bases, with 16 bases between. Germline V gives CDR1 MDHEN, CDR2 SYDVKM. CDR3 in DNA: TGTGCCAGCAGTCTTTCGGTGACAGCCTACACTGAAGCTTTCTTT. Protein product: CASSLSVTAYTEAFF.

Only a few counts were recorded for this clonotype. V is TRBV11-2 and J is TRBJ2-3, with 9 bases fitting TRBD1. V shed 5 bases, J shed 1 base, and the junction held 4 bases outside the gene matches. CDR3 length: 15 amino acids. Germline loops: CDR1 SGHAT, CDR2 FQNNGV. The chain's CDR3 is CASSAQGAGTDTQYF. DNA for the CDR3: TGTGCCAGCAGCGCACAGGGGGCTGGCACAGATACGCAGTATTTT. The variable domain in full, with the rest retrieved from reference TRBV11-2 and TRBJ2-3, is EAGVAQSPRYKIIEKRQSVAFWCNPISGHATLYWYQQILGQGPKLLIQFQNNGVVDDSQLPKDRFSAERLKGVDSTLKIQPAKLEDSAVYLCASSAQGAGTDTQYFGPGTRLTVL.